The rows below give T cell receptor beta chains drawn from one sample of a study of CD8+ T cells in alopecia areata. Profiling relied on immunoSEQ multiplex PCR, and the TCRdb table lists in-frame clones only, not all of them. There are about 280,000 clones in the sample; 58% occur only once, and less than 2% lies in the top ten. The sample here was CD4+ T cells sorted from blood, taken at week 24, from a patient treated with tofacitinib. The source is a human donor with alopecia areata. Both conserved end residues are part of each CDR3. D genes are given only for firm matches. Not all rows give a size; the values are once, few, many and, for expanded clones, a class.

j_call v_call clone_size d_call cdr3_aa cdr3_nt
TRBJ2-4 TRBV2 few NA CASSEILGIGKNIQYF TGTGCCAGCAGTGAGATTCTAGGGATTGGCAAAAACATTCAGTACTTC
TRBJ1-4 TRBV30 NA NA CACKRGFGEKLFF TGTGCCTGCAAAAGGGGTTTCGGTGAAAAACTGTTTTTT
TRBJ2-1 TRBV7-2 NA TRBD1 CASSLVQGSSYNEQFF TGTGCCAGCAGCTTAGTACAGGGGAGCTCCTACAATGAGCAGTTCTTC
TRBJ2-6 TRBV5-4 NA NA CASSSRLNSGANVLTF TGTGCCAGCAGTTCCCGTTTGAACTCTGGGGCCAACGTCCTGACTTTC
TRBJ2-7 TRBV5-6 once NA CASSLVAGSYEQYF TGTGCCAGCAGCTTGGTCGCAGGGTCCTACGAGCAGTACTTC
TRBJ1-1 TRBV4-1 NA NA CASSRLLRVAGTEAFF TGCGCCAGCAGCCGCCTTTTAAGGGTTGCGGGCACTGAAGCTTTCTTT
TRBJ2-3 TRBV30 NA NA CAWSPQGGTQYF TGTGCCTGGAGTCCTCAGGGAGGCACGCAGTATTTT
TRBJ2-3 TRBV25-1 NA NA CASSDRQGGTDTQYF TGTGCCAGCAGTGATCGGCAGGGGGGGACAGATACGCAGTATTTT
TRBJ2-3 TRBV27 once NA CASTLGGGLDTQYF TGTGCCAGCACCCTGGGGGGCGGCCTAGATACGCAGTATTTT
TRBJ1-5 TRBV15 NA TRBD1 CATSRALGTGGQPQHF TGTGCCACCAGCAGAGCCCTTGGGACAGGCGGTCAGCCCCAGCATTTT
TRBJ2-2 TRBV19 few TRBD2 CASSSSGGHTGELFF TGTGCCAGTAGTTCTAGCGGGGGGCACACCGGGGAGCTGTTTTTT
TRBJ2-5 TRBV10-3 NA NA CASRRGLQETQYF TGTGCCTCACGCCGGGGACTCCAAGAGACCCAGTACTTC
TRBJ2-3 TRBV4-2 NA TRBD2 CASSQELAGGTDTQYF TGTGCCAGCAGCCAAGAGCTAGCGGGGGGCACAGATACGCAGTATTTT
TRBJ1-6 TRBV5-4 NA NA CASSLARTSSPLHF TGTGCCAGCAGCTTGGCCCGGACCAGTTCACCCCTCCACTTT
TRBJ1-6 TRBV25-1 NA TRBD1 CASSEYGGQDNSPLHF TGTGCCAGCAGTGAATATGGGGGACAGGACAATTCACCCCTCCACTTT
TRBJ2-1 TRBV11-2 NA TRBD2 CASSSPRTSEPFF TGTGCCAGCAGCTCGCCAAGGACTAGCGAGCCGTTCTTC
TRBJ1-2 TRBV5-4 NA TRBD1 CASNPRQGRRGYHGYTF TGTGCCAGCAACCCCCGACAGGGAAGGAGGGGGTACCATGGCTACACCTTC
TRBJ1-4 TRBV29-1 few NA CSVESGTGEKLFF TGCAGCGTTGAGTCCGGAACGGGGGAAAAACTGTTTTTT
TRBJ1-2 TRBV28 NA TRBD1 CASSWTGENGYTF TGTGCCAGCAGTTGGACAGGGGAGAATGGCTACACCTTC
TRBJ2-1 TRBV5-1 NA NA CASSLVAGNNEQFF TGCGCCAGCAGCTTGGTGGCGGGCAACAATGAGCAGTTCTTC
TRBJ2-5 TRBV29-1 NA TRBD2 CSVEGLAGGRGETQYF TGCAGCGTTGAGGGACTAGCGGGGGGCCGAGGAGAGACCCAGTACTTC
TRBJ2-7 TRBV4-2 NA TRBD2 CASSPRRGGGYEQYF TGTGCCAGCAGCCCGAGGCGGGGGGGCGGGTACGAGCAGTACTTC
TRBJ1-1 TRBV30 NA TRBD1 CAWSSDRGSEAFF TGTGCCTGGAGTTCCGACAGGGGTTCTGAAGCTTTCTTT
TRBJ1-2 TRBV19 NA NA CASTSFGETGYTF TGTGCCAGTACGTCTTTCGGGGAAACTGGCTACACCTTC
TRBJ1-1 TRBV29-1 few NA CSVPSLNTEAFF TGCAGCGTCCCCAGCTTGAACACTGAAGCTTTCTTT
TRBJ2-1 TRBV18 NA NA CASSPLISSYNEQFF TGTGCCAGCTCACCACTCATAAGCTCCTACAATGAGCAGTTCTTC
TRBJ2-2 TRBV30 NA NA CAWSVHSPSRELFF TGTGCCTGGAGTGTACACAGTCCTAGCAGGGAGCTGTTTTTT
TRBJ1-4 TRBV7-9 few TRBD1 CASSLQGAMEKLFF TGTGCCAGCAGCCTACAGGGGGCGATGGAAAAACTGTTTTTT
TRBJ2-3 TRBV7-3 NA TRBD2 CASSSGLAGAEADTQYF TGTGCCAGCAGCTCCGGACTAGCGGGGGCGGAGGCAGATACGCAGTATTTT
TRBJ1-5 TRBV21-1 many NA CASSKVGQRDTNQPQHF TGTGCCAGCAGCAAAGTGGGGCAGAGAGATACCAATCAGCCCCAGCATTTT
TRBJ2-6 TRBV28 NA TRBD2 CASSFPLAGGNSGANVLTF TGTGCCAGCAGTTTCCCCCTGGCGGGGGGCAACTCTGGGGCCAACGTCCTGACTTTC
TRBJ2-1 TRBV30 NA NA CAWRGQEKIYNEQFF TGTGCCTGGAGGGGCCAAGAAAAGATCTACAATGAGCAGTTCTTC
TRBJ1-1 TRBV20-1 NA NA CSARDGREAFF TGCAGTGCTAGAGATGGGAGAGAAGCTTTCTTT
TRBJ2-7 TRBV2 NA NA CASSELDLKNF TGTGCCAGCAGTGAATTGGACTTAAAGAACTTC
TRBJ2-1 TRBV19 NA NA CASSGQEWSGEQFF TGTGCCAGTAGTGGCCAGGAGTGGAGCGGGGAGCAGTTCTTC
TRBJ2-5 TRBV28 NA TRBD1 CASSSTRTGEETQYF TGTGCCAGCAGTTCCACAAGGACAGGGGAAGAGACCCAGTACTTC
TRBJ1-2 TRBV30 NA NA CAWSSPDRFELDGYTF TGTGCCTGGAGTTCCCCCGACAGGTTCGAACTTGATGGCTACACCTTC
TRBJ2-5 TRBV9 NA TRBD1 CASSVGSQPTGAETQYF TGTGCCAGCAGCGTAGGTTCCCAACCTACAGGGGCGGAGACCCAGTACTTC
TRBJ2-1 TRBV7-9 NA TRBD1 CASSLEAGGNEQFF TGTGCCAGCAGCTTAGAGGCAGGGGGCAATGAGCAGTTCTTC
TRBJ1-1 TRBV5-1 NA NA CASSLDSPVNTEAFF TGCGCCAGCAGCTTGGACAGCCCGGTGAACACTGAAGCTTTCTTT
TRBJ2-7 TRBV28 NA NA CASSLSRFSYEQYF TGTGCCAGCAGTTTATCCAGGTTCTCCTACGAGCAGTACTTC
TRBJ1-5 TRBV29-1 few TRBD1 CSATSGGVDQPQHF TGCAGCGCCACTTCAGGGGGCGTTGATCAGCCCCAGCATTTT
TRBJ1-1 TRBV27 NA NA CASSVLGETEAFF TGTGCCAGCAGTGTGTTAGGGGAAACTGAAGCTTTCTTT